This entry concerns a single T cell receptor beta chain. Sequencing used immunoSEQ multiplex PCR; TCRdb keeps in-frame clones, though not all of them. The sample has around 500,000 clones; approximately 87% are singletons. CDR1 SGHRS and CDR2 YFSETQ come from the germline V gene. V gave up 1 base and J gave up 4 bases; unmatched junction bases: 2. This CDR3 is 15 amino acids long. This record comes from a study of blood T cell repertoires in COVID-19. For recovered donors of Cohort 3, there were two negative PCRs, clearance, or symptom resolution. V usage is TRBV5-1 and J usage is TRBJ2-3; TRBD2 matches at 11 bases. The clonotype was recovered from a woman aged 40 to 50 who had recovered from COVID-19. The sample taken for sequencing was PBMCs or T cells enriched from blood (not recorded which). DNA of the CDR3: TGCGCCAGCAGCTTGTGGGGACTAGCGGCAGATACGCAGTATTTT. Its protein is CASSLWGLAADTQYF.